This T cell receptor (beta chain) is drawn from a study of T-cell reconstitution after alpha-beta-depleted transplantation in children. Study-level points and caveats: Some patients owed their high day-60 TCRbeta diversity to surviving recipient T cells and thymic progenitors. Approximately two months post-transplant, alpha-beta T cells reportedly originated from several hundred expanded graft clones. Newly made T cells mostly supplied T-cell counts and diversity one year after transplant.

As concerns this clonotype: The antigen remains unidentified.

CDR1 and CDR2 (germline): PRHDT, FYEKMQ (reference sequence). The CDR3 loop spans 14 amino acids. Germline trimming cut 8 bases from V and 8 bases from J; bases unmatched to any gene: 5. Construction of the TCRbeta library involved unique molecular identifiers. TCRdb itself ran the PCR reads through MiXCR, one entry per CDR3 protein. The sample lists about 200,000 distinct CDR3 sequences, 6.6% occurring once. The V and J genes are TRBV13 and TRBJ2-1; 14 nucleotides match TRBD2. The specimen comprised PBMCs, sampled before TCRalphabeta/CD19-depleted stem cell transplant. This TCR was recovered from a boy younger than 10 with acute lymphoblastic leukemia, due to receive a stem cell transplant. CDR3 DNA: TGTGCCAGCGTGACTAGCGGGGGGGCCGATGAGCAGTTCTTC. Translated, it gives CASVTSGGADEQFF. Supplemented by reference TRBV13 and TRBJ2-1, the full variable domain reads AAGVIQSPRHLIKEKRETATLKCYPIPRHDTVYWYQQGPGQDPQFLISFYEKMQSDKGSIPDRFSAQQFSDYHSELNMSSLELGDSALYFCASVTSGGADEQFFGPGTRLTVL.